This T cell receptor beta chain is from a study of OX40 agonist ivuxolimab in advanced cancers. For context, the study as a whole: The costimulatory receptor OX40 (CD134) was targeted by ivuxolimab, a fully human IgG2 agonistic monoclonal antibody. A male proportion of approximately 83% and a mean age of approximately 55 years, ranging from about 23 to 90, were recorded for the dose-escalation cohort. Prior anti-PD-1, anti-PD-L1 or anti-CTLA-4 therapy was permitted, and checkpoint inhibitors had been received by under 50% of dose-escalation patients. Partial responses occurred in three dose-escalation patients, of whom one had hepatocellular carcinoma and two had cutaneous melanoma. Peripheral TCRbeta sequencing was intended to test whether TCR sequence diversity was altered and clonal T-cell expansion was caused by ivuxolimab. Intravenous ivuxolimab was administered to patients every 2 weeks at six dose levels: 0.01, 0.1, 0.3, 1.5, 3 and 10 mg/kg. The paper describes the monotherapy dose-escalation part (N = 52 patients) of the phase I trial of ivuxolimab. Of the 50 or so patients in dose escalation, about 20 had hepatocellular carcinoma, about 15 had melanoma, 9 had renal cell carcinoma and 9 had head and neck cancer. The paper as a whole reports these results and caveats: Low levels of normalized T-cell clonal expansion were also shown by some nonresponding patients. At doses from 0.1 to 3.0 mg/kg, clonal expansion was seen in both CD4+ and CD8+ blood T cells between baseline and week 6. After ivuxolimab, expanded clones were on average more numerous among CD8+ T cells than among CD4+ T cells. In the 0.1-3.0 mg/kg groups, partial responders had among the lowest normalized peripheral clonal expansion, particularly in CD8+ T cells. The antigen specificity of the clonally expanded peripheral T cells was not determined.

V loses 4 bases of germline sequence and J loses 2 bases, and the interval between the two ends is 6 bases. From its cysteine to its phenylalanine, the CDR3 spans 12 amino acids. Of the read, only the CDR3 DNA is kept; its 36 bases are in frame from base 1. Based on the germline V gene, the CDR1 and CDR2 sequences are SGHRS and YFSETQ. Genomic DNA was isolated from the sorted cells so that the TCRbeta CDR3 region could be sequenced. The immunoSEQ Assay was used to sequence the TCRbeta CDR3 regions. TCRdb obtained this table from immuneACCESS and retained in-frame rearrangements with V and J assigned. These tables miss some clones; where compared with another copy, unresolved V genes account for less than half of the shortfall, and the remainder is unexplained. The sample table lists roughly 79,000 clones, 91% of them with a count of one. The ten largest account for about 1.6% of the sample. Points on this clone: Its antigen remains undetermined. It has no much larger one-base neighbor in the sample; base qualities were not kept.

The trial excluded patients who had a history of autoimmune disease or were on systemic immunosuppression. Peripheral blood for TCR sequencing was collected from all dose cohorts at baseline, on cycle 4 day 1, and on cycle 7 day 1. Samples were obtained from an open-label, multicenter, first-in-human phase I dose-escalation trial of ivuxolimab. Adults with locally advanced or metastatic melanoma, renal cell, hepatocellular, or head and neck squamous cell carcinoma were enrolled in the trial. Before TCR sequencing, CD4+ T cells and CD8+ T cells were sorted from peripheral blood as separate populations.

Sequencing was performed on CD4+ or CD8+ T cells sorted from blood, taken in a trial of the OX40 agonist ivuxolimab. This TCR was recovered from an adult with an advanced solid tumor such as melanoma, head and neck, liver or kidney cancer. The sequence is built from TRBV5-1 and TRBJ1-2, with the D gene not confidently named. For the CDR3, the sequence is CASSMSNYGYTF. At the DNA level, the sequence is TGCGCCAGCAGCATGTCCAACTATGGCTACACCTTC. The variable domain in full, with residues beyond the CDR3 obtained from the reference TRBV5-1 and TRBJ1-2 genes, is KAGVTQTPRYLIKTRGQQVTLSCSPISGHRSVSWYQQTPGQGLQFLFEYFSETQRNKGNFPGRFSGRQFSNSRSEMNVSTLELGDSALYLCASSMSNYGYTFGSGTRLTVV.